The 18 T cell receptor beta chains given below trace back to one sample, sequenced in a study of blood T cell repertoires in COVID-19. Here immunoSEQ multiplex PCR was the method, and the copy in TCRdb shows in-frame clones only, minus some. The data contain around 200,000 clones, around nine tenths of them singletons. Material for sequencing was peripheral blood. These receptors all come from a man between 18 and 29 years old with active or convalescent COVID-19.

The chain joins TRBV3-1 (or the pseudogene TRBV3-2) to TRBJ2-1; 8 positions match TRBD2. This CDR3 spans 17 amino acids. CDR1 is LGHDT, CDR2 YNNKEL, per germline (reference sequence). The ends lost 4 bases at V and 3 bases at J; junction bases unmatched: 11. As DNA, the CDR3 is TGTGCCAGCAGCCCTTTTAGCGGGGCGCAGTACTACAATGAGCAGTTCTTC. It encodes CASSPFSGAQYYNEQFF.

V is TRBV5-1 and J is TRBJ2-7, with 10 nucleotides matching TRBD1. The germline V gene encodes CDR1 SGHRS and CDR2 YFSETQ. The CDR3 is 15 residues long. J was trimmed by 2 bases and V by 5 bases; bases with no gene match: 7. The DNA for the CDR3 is TGCGCCAGCAGAACGTCCGGGACAGGGGCCTACGAGCAGTACTTC. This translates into CASRTSGTGAYEQYF.

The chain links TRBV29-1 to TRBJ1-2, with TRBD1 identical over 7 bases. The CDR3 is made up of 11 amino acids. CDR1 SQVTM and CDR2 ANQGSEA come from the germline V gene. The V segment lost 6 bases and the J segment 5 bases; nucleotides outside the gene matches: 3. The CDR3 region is CSVRQGYGYTF. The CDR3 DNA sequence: TGCAGCGTCCGACAGGGTTATGGCTACACCTTC.

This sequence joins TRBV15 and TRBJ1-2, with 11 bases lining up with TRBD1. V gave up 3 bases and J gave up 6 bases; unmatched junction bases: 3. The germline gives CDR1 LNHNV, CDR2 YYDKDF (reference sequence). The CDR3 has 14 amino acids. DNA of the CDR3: TGTGCCACCAGCAGGAGGACAGGGGGCGATGGCTACACCTTC. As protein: CATSRRTGGDGYTF.

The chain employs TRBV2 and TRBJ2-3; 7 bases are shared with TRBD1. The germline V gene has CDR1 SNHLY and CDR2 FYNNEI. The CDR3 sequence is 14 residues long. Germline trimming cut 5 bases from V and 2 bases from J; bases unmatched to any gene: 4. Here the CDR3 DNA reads TGTGCCAGCAGTCCGGGACAGCACACAGATACGCAGTATTTT. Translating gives CASSPGQHTDTQYF.

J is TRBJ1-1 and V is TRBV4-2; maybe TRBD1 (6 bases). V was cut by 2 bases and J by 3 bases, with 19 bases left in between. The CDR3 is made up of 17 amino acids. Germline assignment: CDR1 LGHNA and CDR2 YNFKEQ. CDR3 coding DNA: TGTGCCAGCAGCCAACTGAACCCGGACAGCGGATACACTGAAGCTTTCTTT. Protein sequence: CASSQLNPDSGYTEAFF.

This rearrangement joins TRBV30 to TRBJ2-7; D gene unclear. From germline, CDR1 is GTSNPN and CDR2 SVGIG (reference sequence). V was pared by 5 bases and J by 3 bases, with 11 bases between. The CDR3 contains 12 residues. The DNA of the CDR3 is TGTGCCTGGGGCGGAGAGAACTACGAGCAGTACTTC. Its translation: CAWGGENYEQYF.

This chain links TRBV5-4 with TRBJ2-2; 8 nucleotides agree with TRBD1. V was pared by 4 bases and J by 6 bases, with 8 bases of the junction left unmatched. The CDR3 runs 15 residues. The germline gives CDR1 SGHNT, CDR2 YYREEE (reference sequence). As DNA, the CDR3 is TGTGCCAGCAGCGTTAACAGGGGGTACGCCGGGGAGCTGTTTTTT. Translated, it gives CASSVNRGYAGELFF.

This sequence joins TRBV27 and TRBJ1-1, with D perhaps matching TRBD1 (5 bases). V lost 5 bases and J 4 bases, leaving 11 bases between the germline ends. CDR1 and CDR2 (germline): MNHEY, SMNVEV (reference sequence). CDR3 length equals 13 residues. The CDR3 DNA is TGTGCCAGCAGTCCCGGGACTATCACTGAAGCTTTCTTT. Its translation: CASSPGTITEAFF.

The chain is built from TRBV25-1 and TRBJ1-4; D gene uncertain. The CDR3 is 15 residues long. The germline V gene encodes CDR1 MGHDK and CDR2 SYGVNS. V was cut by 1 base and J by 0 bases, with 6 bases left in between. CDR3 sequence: CASSESGSTNEKLFF. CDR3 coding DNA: TGTGCCAGCAGTGAATCCGGTTCAACTAATGAAAAACTGTTTTTT.

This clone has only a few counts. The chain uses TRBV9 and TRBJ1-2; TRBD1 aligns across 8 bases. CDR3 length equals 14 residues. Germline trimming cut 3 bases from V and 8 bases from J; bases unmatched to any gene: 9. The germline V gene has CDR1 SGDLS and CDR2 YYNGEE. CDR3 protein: CASSGPTGVSGYTF. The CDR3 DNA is TGTGCCAGCAGCGGACCGACAGGGGTAAGCGGCTACACCTTC.

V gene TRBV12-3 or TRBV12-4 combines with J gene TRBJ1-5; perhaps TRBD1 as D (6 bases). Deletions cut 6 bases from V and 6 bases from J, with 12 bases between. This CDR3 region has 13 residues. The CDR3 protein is CASSRDTGQPQHF. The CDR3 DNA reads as TGTGCCAGCAGCCGGGACACCGGTCAGCCCCAGCATTTT.

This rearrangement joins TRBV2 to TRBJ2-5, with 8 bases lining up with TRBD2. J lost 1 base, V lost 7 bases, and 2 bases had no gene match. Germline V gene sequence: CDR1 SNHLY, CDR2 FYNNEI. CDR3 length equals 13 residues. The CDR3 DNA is TGTGCCAGCAAACGGGGGGGCCAAGAGACCCAGTACTTC. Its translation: CASKRGGQETQYF.

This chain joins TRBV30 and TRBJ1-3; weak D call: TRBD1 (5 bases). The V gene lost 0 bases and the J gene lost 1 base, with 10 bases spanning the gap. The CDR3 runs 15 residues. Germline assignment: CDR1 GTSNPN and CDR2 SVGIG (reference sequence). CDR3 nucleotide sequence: TGTGCCTGGAGTGTACCAGGGAAGTCTGGAAACACCATATATTTT. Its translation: CAWSVPGKSGNTIYF.

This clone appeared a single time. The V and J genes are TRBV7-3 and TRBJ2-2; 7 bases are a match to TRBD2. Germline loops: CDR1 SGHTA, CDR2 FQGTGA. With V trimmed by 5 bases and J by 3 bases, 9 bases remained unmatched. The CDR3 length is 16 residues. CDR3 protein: CASSASTSPDTGELFF. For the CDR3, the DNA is TGTGCCAGCAGCGCGTCGACTAGCCCCGACACCGGGGAGCTGTTTTTT.

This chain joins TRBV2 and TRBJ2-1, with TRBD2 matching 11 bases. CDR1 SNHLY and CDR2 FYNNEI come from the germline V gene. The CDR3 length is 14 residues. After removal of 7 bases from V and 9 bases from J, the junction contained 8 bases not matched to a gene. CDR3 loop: CASKIAGGPSEQFF. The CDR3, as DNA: TGTGCCAGCAAGATAGCGGGAGGGCCGAGTGAGCAGTTCTTC.

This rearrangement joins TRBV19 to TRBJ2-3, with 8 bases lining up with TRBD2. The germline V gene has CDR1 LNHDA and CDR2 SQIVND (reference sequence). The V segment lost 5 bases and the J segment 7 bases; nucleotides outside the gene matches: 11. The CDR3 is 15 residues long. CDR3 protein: CASSVRGGLDYTQYF. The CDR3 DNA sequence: TGTGCCAGTAGTGTCCGGGGGGGCCTTGATTATACGCAGTATTTT.

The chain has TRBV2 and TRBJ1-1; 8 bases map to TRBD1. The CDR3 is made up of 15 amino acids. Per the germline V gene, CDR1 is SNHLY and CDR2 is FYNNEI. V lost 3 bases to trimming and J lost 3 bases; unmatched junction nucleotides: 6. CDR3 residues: CASSDGRRGHTEAFF. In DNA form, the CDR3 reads TGTGCCAGCAGTGACGGACGCAGGGGGCACACTGAAGCTTTCTTT.